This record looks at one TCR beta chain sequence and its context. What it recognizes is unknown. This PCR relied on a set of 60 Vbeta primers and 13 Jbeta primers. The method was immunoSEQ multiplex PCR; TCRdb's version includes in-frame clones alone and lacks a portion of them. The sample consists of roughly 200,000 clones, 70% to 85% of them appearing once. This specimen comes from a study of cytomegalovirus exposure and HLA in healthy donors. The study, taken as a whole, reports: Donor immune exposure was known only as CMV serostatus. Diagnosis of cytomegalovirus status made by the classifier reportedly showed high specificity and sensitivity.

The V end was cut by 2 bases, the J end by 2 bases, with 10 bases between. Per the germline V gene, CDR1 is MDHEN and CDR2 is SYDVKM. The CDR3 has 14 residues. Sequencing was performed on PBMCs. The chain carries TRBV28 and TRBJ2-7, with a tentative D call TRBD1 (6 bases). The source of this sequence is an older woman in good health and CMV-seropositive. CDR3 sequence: CASSLHREPYEQYF. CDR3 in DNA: TGTGCCAGCAGTTTACACAGGGAGCCCTACGAGCAGTACTTC.